This T cell receptor beta chain derives from a study of radiotherapy plus CTLA-4 blockade in lung cancer. In the study overall: Patients showed objective responses in under 20% of cases, and disease control was achieved by approximately 33%.

Findings and limits, study-wide: Reportedly, early blood T cell clone dynamics best predicted response, with interferon-beta. Blood-borne expansion of tumor-derived TCR clones followed radiotherapy plus ipilimumab.

Repertoires were generated with immunoSEQ multiplex PCR, while TCRdb's copy carries only in-frame clones and drops some. In the table there are 28,000 or so clones, approximately 80% of which are singletons. It was focal radiation plus CTLA-4 blockade with ipilimumab that patients with chemo-refractory metastatic non-small-cell lung cancer received. As regards this clone: Antigen: not known.

V gave up 6 bases and J gave up 1 base, with 16 bases separating them. The length of the CDR3 is 15 residues. Germline V lookup: CDR1 SGHTA, CDR2 FQGNSA. Sequenced here: peripheral blood, sampled from a patient treated with radiotherapy plus ipilimumab. The chain uses TRBV7-2 and TRBJ2-7; the D gene is possibly TRBD1 (5 bases). The TCR sequence derives from a human donor with non-small cell lung cancer who had stable disease on radiotherapy plus ipilimumab. The DNA of the CDR3 is TGTGCCAGCAGACGACAGAGCAACCCGTCCTACGAGCAGTACTTC. As protein: CASRRQSNPSYEQYF.